This T cell receptor (beta chain) was recovered during a study of post-analysis software for immune sequencing data. Included in the TCR beta cDNA libraries were unique molecular identifiers. TCRdb re-derived calls from the PCR reads in MiXCR, one entry per CDR3 protein. The profile shows some 690,000 distinct CDR3 sequences, approximately 60% of them singletons. The study's findings and limits: Patients showed TRBV5-6, TRBV5-1 and TRBV20-1 among roughly five TRBV segments more frequent than in controls.

The CDR3 length is 15 residues. V was trimmed by 0 bases and J by 5 bases, leaving 14 bases between them. Germline loops: CDR1 SGHDT, CDR2 YYEEEE. This clonotype was found a few times. Its matching antigen is unknown. The chain joins TRBV5-6 to TRBJ2-5, with D tentatively TRBD1 or TRBD2 (5 bases each). The sample comprised blood. The clonotype originates from a girl aged 2 to 9 with multiple sclerosis. The CDR3 DNA is TGTGCCAGCAGCTTGGAGGGGAGTGGGAGCGAGACCCAGTACTTC. Translating gives CASSLEGSGSETQYF.